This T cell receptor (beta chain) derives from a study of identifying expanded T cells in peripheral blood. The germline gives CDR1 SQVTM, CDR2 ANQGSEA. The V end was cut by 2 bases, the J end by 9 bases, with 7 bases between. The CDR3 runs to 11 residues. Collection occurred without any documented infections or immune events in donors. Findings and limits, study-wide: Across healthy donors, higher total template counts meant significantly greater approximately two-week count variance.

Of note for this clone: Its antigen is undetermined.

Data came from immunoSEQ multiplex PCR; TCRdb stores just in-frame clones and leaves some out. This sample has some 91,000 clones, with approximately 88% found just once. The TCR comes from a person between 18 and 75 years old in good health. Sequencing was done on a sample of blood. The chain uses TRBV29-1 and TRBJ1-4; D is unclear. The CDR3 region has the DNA TGCAGCGTTGAAAAACAACAAAAACTGTTTTTT. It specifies CSVEKQQKLFF.